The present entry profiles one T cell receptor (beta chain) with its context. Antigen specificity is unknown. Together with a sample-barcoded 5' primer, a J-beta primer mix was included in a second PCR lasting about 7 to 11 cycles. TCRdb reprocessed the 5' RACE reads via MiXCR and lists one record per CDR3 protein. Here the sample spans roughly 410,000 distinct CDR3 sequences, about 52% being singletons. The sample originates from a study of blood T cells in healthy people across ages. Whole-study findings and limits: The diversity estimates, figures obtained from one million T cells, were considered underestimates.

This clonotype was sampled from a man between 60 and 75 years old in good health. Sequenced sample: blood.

In DNA form, the CDR3 reads TGTGCCAGCATAAGCGGAAGCGGCATCGGGGAGCTGTTTTTT. Translated, it gives CASISGSGIGELFF. This chain uses TRBV2 with TRBJ2-2; D possibly corresponds to TRBD2 (5 bases). The CDR3 loop spans 14 amino acids. The ends were cut back, 7 bases at V and 7 bases at J, with 16 bases in the middle. Germline V gene lookup returns CDR1 SNHLY and CDR2 FYNNEI.